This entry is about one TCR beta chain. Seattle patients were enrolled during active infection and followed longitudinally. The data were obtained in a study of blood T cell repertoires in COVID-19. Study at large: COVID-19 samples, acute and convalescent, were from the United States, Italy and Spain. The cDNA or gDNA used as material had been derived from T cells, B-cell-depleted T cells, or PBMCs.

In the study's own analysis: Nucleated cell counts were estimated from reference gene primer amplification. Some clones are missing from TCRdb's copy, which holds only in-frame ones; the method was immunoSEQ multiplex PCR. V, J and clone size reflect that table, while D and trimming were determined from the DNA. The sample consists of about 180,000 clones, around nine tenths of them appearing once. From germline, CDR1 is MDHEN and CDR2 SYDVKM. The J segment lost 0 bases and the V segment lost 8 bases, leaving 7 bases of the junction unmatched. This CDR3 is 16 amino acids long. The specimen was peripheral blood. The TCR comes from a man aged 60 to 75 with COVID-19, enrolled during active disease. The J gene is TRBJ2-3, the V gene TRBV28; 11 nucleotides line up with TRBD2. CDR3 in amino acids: CASHLAGGTSTDTQYF. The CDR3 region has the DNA TGTGCCAGCCACCTAGCGGGGGGTACTAGCACAGATACGCAGTATTTT.